This TCR beta chain was recovered during a study of blood T cell repertoires in COVID-19. Background on the study: Sites across the United States, Italy and Spain contributed samples from acute and convalescent COVID-19.

Germline CDR1 and CDR2: MNHEY and SMNVEV (reference sequence). The CDR3 has 14 residues. J gave up 5 bases and V 4 bases, and 4 bases lay outside the gene matches. Per the original methods: Amplification of reference gene primers was used by the study to estimate nucleated cell counts. TCRdb's copy holds only in-frame clones and misses some; the assay was immunoSEQ multiplex PCR. V and J calls and clone size are those listed in that table; D and trimming were worked out from the DNA. The sample consists of roughly 92,000 clones, approximately 87% of them appearing once. The genes are TRBV27 and TRBJ2-1; the match to TRBD2 covers 8 bases. The clonotype comes from a human donor with acute or convalescent COVID-19. The donor label of this sample is uncertain. The sequenced sample consisted of peripheral blood. CDR3 amino acids: CASSYRGGNNEQFF. In DNA form, the CDR3 reads TGTGCCAGCAGTTACCGGGGGGGAAACAATGAGCAGTTCTTC.